This TCR beta chain comes out of a study of blood T cell repertoires in COVID-19. Study-wide background: PBMCs, B-cell-depleted T cells, or T cells were the source of the cDNA or gDNA that made up the material.

Cohort 3 donors counted as recovered after two negative PCRs, clearance, or resolved symptoms. Sequencing was performed with immunoSEQ multiplex PCR; in TCRdb, only in-frame clones are kept and a portion is missing. The repertoire holds 360,000 or so clones, with roughly four fifths as singletons. CDR1 LGHDT and CDR2 YNNKEL come from the germline V gene (reference sequence). V was clipped by 3 bases and J by 6 bases; unmatched bases: 0. CDR3 size: 12 residues. For this clone: Additional DNA sequences in this sample encode the identical CDR3.

The sequence was obtained from a woman between 45 and 65 years old who had recovered from COVID-19. Sequencing input: PBMCs or T cells enriched from blood (not recorded which). The V and J genes are TRBV3-1 (or the pseudogene TRBV3-2) and TRBJ2-7, with TRBD1 matching over 9 bases. The CDR3 spells CASSQGQGEQYF. The CDR3 nucleotides are TGTGCCAGCAGCCAGGGACAGGGCGAGCAGTACTTC.